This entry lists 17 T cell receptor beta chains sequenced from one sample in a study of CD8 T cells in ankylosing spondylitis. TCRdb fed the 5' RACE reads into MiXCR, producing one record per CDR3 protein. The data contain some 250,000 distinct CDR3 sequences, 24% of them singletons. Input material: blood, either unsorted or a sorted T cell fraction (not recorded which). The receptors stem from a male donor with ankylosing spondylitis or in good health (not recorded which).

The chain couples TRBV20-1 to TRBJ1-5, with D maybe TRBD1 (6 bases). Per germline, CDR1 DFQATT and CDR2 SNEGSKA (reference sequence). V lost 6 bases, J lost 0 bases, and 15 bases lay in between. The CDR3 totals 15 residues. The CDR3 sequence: CSAIRGSASNQPQHF. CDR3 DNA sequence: TGCAGTGCGATAAGGGGGTCGGCTAGCAATCAGCCCCAGCATTTT.

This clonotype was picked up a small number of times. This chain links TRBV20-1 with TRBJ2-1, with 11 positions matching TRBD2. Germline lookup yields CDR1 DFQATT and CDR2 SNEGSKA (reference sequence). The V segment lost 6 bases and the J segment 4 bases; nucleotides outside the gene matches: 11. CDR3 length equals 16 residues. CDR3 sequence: CSAHISGGASYNEQFF. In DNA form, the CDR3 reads TGCAGTGCCCACATTAGCGGGGGGGCTTCTTACAATGAGCAGTTCTTC.

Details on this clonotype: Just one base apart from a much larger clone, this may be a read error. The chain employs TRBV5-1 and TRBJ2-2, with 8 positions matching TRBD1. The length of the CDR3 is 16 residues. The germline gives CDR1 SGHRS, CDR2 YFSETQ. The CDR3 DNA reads TGCGCCAGCAGCTTGGTCCAGGGGGCGCGCACCTGGGAGCTGTTTTTT. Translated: CASSLVQGARTWELFF.

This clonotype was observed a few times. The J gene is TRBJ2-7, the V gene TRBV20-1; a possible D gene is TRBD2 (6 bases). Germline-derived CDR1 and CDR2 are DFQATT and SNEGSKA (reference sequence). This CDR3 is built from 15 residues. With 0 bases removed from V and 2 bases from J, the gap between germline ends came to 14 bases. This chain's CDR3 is CSARDAGSPTYEQYF. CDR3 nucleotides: TGCAGTGCTAGAGACGCGGGGTCGCCGACCTACGAGCAGTACTTC.

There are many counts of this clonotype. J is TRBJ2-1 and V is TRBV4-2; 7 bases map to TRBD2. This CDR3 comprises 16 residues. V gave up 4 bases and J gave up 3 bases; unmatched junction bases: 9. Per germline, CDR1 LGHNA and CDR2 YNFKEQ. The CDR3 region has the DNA TGTGCCAGCAGCCCGAGCGGGGAAAGGGTCTACAATGAGCAGTTCTTC. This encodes CASSPSGERVYNEQFF.

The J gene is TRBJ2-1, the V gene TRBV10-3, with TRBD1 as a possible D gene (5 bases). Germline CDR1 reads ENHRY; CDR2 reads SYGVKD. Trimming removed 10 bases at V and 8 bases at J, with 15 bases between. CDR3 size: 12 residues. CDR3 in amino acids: CATRTRAHEQFF. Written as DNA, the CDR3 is TGTGCCACCCGGACAAGGGCCCATGAGCAGTTCTTC.

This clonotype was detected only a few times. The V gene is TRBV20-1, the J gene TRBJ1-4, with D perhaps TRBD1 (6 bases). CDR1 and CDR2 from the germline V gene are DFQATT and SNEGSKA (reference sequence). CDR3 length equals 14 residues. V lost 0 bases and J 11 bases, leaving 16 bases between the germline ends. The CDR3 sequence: CSARDRTALGKLFF. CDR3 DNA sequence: TGCAGTGCTAGAGACCGGACAGCCCTCGGGAAACTGTTTTTT.

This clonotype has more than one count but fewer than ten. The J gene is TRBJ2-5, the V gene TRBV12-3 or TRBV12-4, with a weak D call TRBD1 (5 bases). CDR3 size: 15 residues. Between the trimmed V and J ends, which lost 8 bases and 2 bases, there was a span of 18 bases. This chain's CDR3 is CASGPQGRPQETQYF. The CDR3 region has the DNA TGTGCCAGCGGCCCGCAGGGTCGCCCTCAAGAGACCCAGTACTTC.

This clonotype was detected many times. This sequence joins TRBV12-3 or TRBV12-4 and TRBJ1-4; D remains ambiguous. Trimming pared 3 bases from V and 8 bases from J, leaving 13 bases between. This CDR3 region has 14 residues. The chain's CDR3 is CASSFGSRTEKLFF. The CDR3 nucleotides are TGTGCCAGCAGTTTCGGATCACGTACCGAAAAACTGTTTTTT.

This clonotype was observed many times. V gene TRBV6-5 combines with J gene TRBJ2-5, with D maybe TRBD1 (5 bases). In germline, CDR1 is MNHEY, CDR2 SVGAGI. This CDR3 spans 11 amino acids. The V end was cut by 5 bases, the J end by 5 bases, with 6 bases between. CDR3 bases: TGTGCCAGCAGTAAGGGGGAGACCCAGTACTTC. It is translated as CASSKGETQYF.

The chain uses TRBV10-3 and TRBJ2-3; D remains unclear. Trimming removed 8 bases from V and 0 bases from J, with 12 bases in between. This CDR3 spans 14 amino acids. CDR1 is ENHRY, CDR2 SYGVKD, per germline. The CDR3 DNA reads TGTGCCATCTCGACGCATTCTAGCACAGATACGCAGTATTTT. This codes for CAISTHSSTDTQYF.

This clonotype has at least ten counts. The CDR3 nucleotides read TGCAGTGCTTCCACAGGGAGGCCCCAGCATTTT. Its protein is CSASTGRPQHF. The chain links TRBV20-1 to TRBJ1-5, with a weak D call TRBD1 (6 bases). This CDR3 spans 11 amino acids. The ends were cut back, 5 bases at V and 9 bases at J, with 11 bases in the middle. Germline CDR1 and CDR2: DFQATT and SNEGSKA (reference sequence).

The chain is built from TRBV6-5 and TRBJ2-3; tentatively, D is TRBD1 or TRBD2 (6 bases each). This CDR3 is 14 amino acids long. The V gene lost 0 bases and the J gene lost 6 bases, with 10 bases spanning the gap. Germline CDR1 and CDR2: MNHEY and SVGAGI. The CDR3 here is CASSYSDGGDTQYF. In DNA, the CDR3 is TGTGCCAGCAGTTACTCAGACGGGGGCGATACGCAGTATTTT.

DNA of the CDR3: TGCGCCAGCAGCCCAGACGGACAGGGGTTAACTGAAGCTTTCTTT. The encoded protein is CASSPDGQGLTEAFF. The chain uses TRBV5-1 and TRBJ1-1, with TRBD1 matching 9 bases. This CDR3 spans 15 amino acids. CDR1 and CDR2 from the germline V gene are SGHRS and YFSETQ. The junction had 9 bases not matched to a gene; V was cut back by 4 bases and J by 5 bases.

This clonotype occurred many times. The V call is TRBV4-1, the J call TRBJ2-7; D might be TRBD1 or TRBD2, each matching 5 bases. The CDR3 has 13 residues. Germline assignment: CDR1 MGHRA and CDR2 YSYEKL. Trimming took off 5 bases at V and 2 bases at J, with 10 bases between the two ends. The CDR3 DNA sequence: TGCGCCAGCAGCGTGGGGACCCCCTACGAGCAGTACTTC. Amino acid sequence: CASSVGTPYEQYF.

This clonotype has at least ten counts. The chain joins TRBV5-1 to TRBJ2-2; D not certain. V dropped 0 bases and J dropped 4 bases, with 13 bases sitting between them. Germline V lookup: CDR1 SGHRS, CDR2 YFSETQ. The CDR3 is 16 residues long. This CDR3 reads CASSLVAALVTGELFF. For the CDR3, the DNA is TGCGCCAGCAGCTTGGTTGCAGCGCTGGTCACCGGGGAGCTGTTTTTT.

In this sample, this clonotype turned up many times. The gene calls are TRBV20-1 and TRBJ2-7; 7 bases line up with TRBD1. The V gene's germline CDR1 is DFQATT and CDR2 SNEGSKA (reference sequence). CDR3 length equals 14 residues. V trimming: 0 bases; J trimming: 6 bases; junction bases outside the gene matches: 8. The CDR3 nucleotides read TGCAGTGCTAGAGATCGACAGGGTCGGGGCGAGCAGTACTTC. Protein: CSARDRQGRGEQYF.